A single sample gave rise to the 15 T cell receptor beta chains below, sequenced in a study of blood T cell repertoires in COVID-19. Here immunoSEQ multiplex PCR was the method, and the copy in TCRdb shows in-frame clones only, minus some. This sample yields around 380,000 clones, of which about four fifths are seen a single time; under 1.2% belongs to the top ten. Material for sequencing was peripheral blood. The receptors come from a human donor with acute or convalescent COVID-19. The donor label of this sample is uncertain.

Comments on this clone: One end of the junction does not line up with germline, which may come from a read error. This chain joins TRBV7-7 and TRBJ2-2; TRBD2 aligns across 11 bases. Germline V gene lookup returns CDR1 SSHAT and CDR2 FNYEAQ (reference sequence). This CDR3 region has 15 residues. CDR3 nucleotide sequence: TGTGCCAGCAGCGTAGCGGGAGGGTGGACCGGGGAGCTGTTTTTT. It encodes CASSVAGGWTGELFF.

This rearrangement joins TRBV10-3 to TRBJ2-1; the match to TRBD1 covers 7 bases. Trimming removed 2 bases from V and 0 bases from J; junction bases left unmatched: 1. The CDR3 loop spans 15 amino acids. Germline V CDR1 and CDR2: ENHRY, SYGVKD. CDR3 in amino acids: CAISEAGGSYNEQFF. In DNA, the CDR3 is TGTGCCATCAGTGAGGCAGGGGGCTCCTACAATGAGCAGTTCTTC.

The J gene is TRBJ1-6, the V gene TRBV6-5; 9 nucleotides line up with TRBD1. V was clipped by 0 bases and J by 9 bases; unmatched bases: 6. CDR3 length equals 16 residues. CDR1 is MNHEY, CDR2 SVGAGI, per germline. CDR3 sequence reads: CASSYSGGQGGSPLHF. The CDR3 DNA follows: TGTGCCAGCAGTTACTCTGGGGGACAGGGAGGTTCACCCCTCCACTTT.

The chain employs TRBV5-1 and TRBJ2-1, with 14 bases that match TRBD2. J lost 9 bases, V lost 4 bases, and 21 bases had no gene match. The CDR3 covers 20 residues. CDR1 is SGHRS and CDR2 is YFSETQ in the germline V gene. CDR3: CASSLPDLAEGLAGVGEQFF. In DNA, the CDR3 is TGCGCCAGCAGCCTACCTGACTTGGCGGAGGGACTAGCGGGAGTGGGTGAGCAGTTCTTC.

This clone was counted only a few times. The V call is TRBV19, the J call TRBJ1-1; possibly TRBD1 for D (6 bases). V was cut by 3 bases and J by 11 bases, with 13 bases left in between. The CDR3 consists of 12 residues. In germline, CDR1 is LNHDA, CDR2 SQIVND (reference sequence). CDR3 in DNA: TGTGCCAGTAGTATCCCCAGGGGCGCGGCTTTCTTT. Translation gives CASSIPRGAAFF.

CDR3 sequence reads: CAGRTSNTEAFF. CDR3 DNA sequence: TGTGCCGGTAGGACATCAAACACTGAAGCTTTCTTT. V usage is TRBV2 and J usage is TRBJ1-1; a weak D match, TRBD1 (5 bases). Trimming stripped 11 bases from V and 2 bases from J, with 12 bases between. This CDR3 has 12 amino acids. Germline CDR1 SNHLY, CDR2 FYNNEI.

J is TRBJ1-6 and V is TRBV7-9; 7 bases line up with TRBD1. The germline gives CDR1 SEHNR, CDR2 FQNEAQ (reference sequence). V gave up 5 bases and J gave up 6 bases; unmatched junction bases: 7. The CDR3 is made up of 15 amino acids. Here the CDR3 DNA reads TGTGCCAGCAGCACCGAGACAGGGAGTAATTCACCCCTCCACTTT. It specifies CASSTETGSNSPLHF.

The V and J genes are TRBV2 and TRBJ1-1; D is unresolved. The CDR3 loop spans 11 amino acids. Germline loops: CDR1 SNHLY, CDR2 FYNNEI. The V gene lost 11 bases and the J gene lost 5 bases, with 12 bases spanning the gap. CDR3 in amino acids: CARTLITEAFF. For the CDR3, the DNA is TGTGCCCGAACCCTAATTACTGAAGCTTTCTTT.

CDR3 DNA sequence: TGTGCCAGCAGTTCCCGAGGGGGAGCTAATGAAAAACTGTTTTTT. Translated, it gives CASSSRGGANEKLFF. V gene TRBV28 combines with J gene TRBJ1-4; weak D call: TRBD1 (6 bases). This CDR3 is 15 amino acids long. Trimming took 4 bases from V and 3 from J, leaving 12 bases between them. Germline V gene data show CDR1 as MDHEN and CDR2 as SYDVKM.

V gene TRBV30 combines with J gene TRBJ2-3; 11 bases line up with TRBD2. V lost 2 bases, J lost 5 bases, and 6 bases stayed unmatched. The CDR3 contains 15 residues. The germline V gene encodes CDR1 GTSNPN and CDR2 SVGIG (reference sequence). CDR3 region: CAWSFTSGGKDTQYF. CDR3 DNA: TGTGCCTGGAGTTTTACTAGCGGGGGCAAAGATACGCAGTATTTT.

The chain uses TRBV6-1 and TRBJ2-2; D perhaps matches TRBD1 (5 bases). The CDR3 covers 15 residues. V gave up 3 bases and J gave up 2 bases, with 10 bases separating them. CDR1 is MNHNS, CDR2 SASEGT, per germline. The chain's CDR3 is CASSEADINTGELFF. CDR3 nucleotide sequence: TGTGCCAGCAGTGAGGCGGACATTAACACCGGGGAGCTGTTTTTT.

The chain carries TRBV6-6 and TRBJ1-5; perhaps TRBD1 as D (6 bases). CDR1 MNHNY and CDR2 SVGAGI come from the germline V gene (reference sequence). The V and J ends lost 6 bases and 3 bases respectively, with 15 bases between them. The CDR3 length is 15 residues. CDR3 nucleotides: TGTGCCAGCAGGGCCAGCAGGGGAGACAATCAGCCCCAGCATTTT. Translated: CASRASRGDNQPQHF.

The chain is built from TRBV27 and TRBJ1-1; unclear D gene. In germline, CDR1 is MNHEY, CDR2 SMNVEV (reference sequence). The V end was cut by 5 bases, the J end by 5 bases, with 15 bases between. This CDR3 is 14 amino acids long. CDR3 in amino acids: CASSPQLGGTEAFF. CDR3 DNA: TGTGCCAGCAGTCCTCAACTCGGAGGGACTGAAGCTTTCTTT.

This CDR3 is CASSLAGGTTDTQYF. The DNA for the CDR3 is TGTGCCAGCAGCTTGGCCGGCGGGACCACAGATACGCAGTATTTT. The V and J genes are TRBV5-4 and TRBJ2-3, with TRBD2 as a possible D gene (6 bases). The CDR3 has 15 residues. The V end lost 0 bases, the J end lost 2 bases, and 10 bases lay between the germline ends. In germline, CDR1 is SGHNT, CDR2 YYREEE (reference sequence).

The chain employs TRBV28 and TRBJ2-3; 10 positions match TRBD1. V lost 3 bases to trimming and J lost 4 bases; unmatched junction nucleotides: 13. The CDR3 length is 18 residues. Germline CDR1 and CDR2: MDHEN and SYDVKM. CDR3: CASSLTGGQRELADTQYF. DNA of the CDR3: TGTGCCAGCAGTTTGACAGGGGGCCAGCGGGAGTTGGCAGATACGCAGTATTTT.